This T cell receptor beta chain was recovered during a study of blood T cells in healthy people across ages. About this clonotype itself: Its antigen is undetermined.

The germline CDR1 and CDR2 sequences are SQVTM and ANQGSEA. The CDR3 runs to 13 residues. Study-level results: Older individuals had lower TCR beta diversity per million T cells (the decline was roughly linear).

Next came a second PCR, run for about 6 to 11 cycles, which used a sample-barcoded 5' primer along with a J-beta primer mix. Every cDNA molecule bore a tag from a template-switch adaptor containing 12 random nucleotides. TCRdb ran MiXCR on the 5' RACE reads and lists one entry per CDR3 protein. Here the sample spans roughly 1,100,000 distinct CDR3 sequences, almost 25% being singletons. These data were likewise used in another study, on T cells of mothers and their children.

The genes are TRBV29-1 and TRBJ2-2, with D possibly matching TRBD2 (5 bases). This sequence originates from a girl between 2 and 10 years old in good health. Sequenced material: blood. CDR3 protein: CSESGEEGRELFF. The CDR3 DNA reads TGCAGTGAATCCGGGGAAGAGGGAAGGGAGCTGTTTTTT.